One TCR beta chain is described in this entry. TCRdb passed the RT-PCR reads through MiXCR, listing each CDR3 protein once. The sample includes around 470,000 distinct CDR3 sequences, 6.5% to 8% seen only once; the top ten take 10% to 15%. The record originates from a study of response to subunit inactivated influenza vaccine. This CDR3 region has 16 residues. V trimming: 0 bases; J trimming: 8 bases; junction bases outside the gene matches: 12. Looked up from germline, CDR1 is SGDLS and CDR2 is YYNGEE. The starting material was PBMCs from blood, obtained roughly 24 months after vaccination. The origin of this receptor is a man aged 50 to 69 who received an inactivated influenza vaccine. The chain links TRBV9 to TRBJ1-2, with 8 bases that match TRBD1. CDR3 sequence reads: CASSVDFQGASWGYTF. The CDR3 bases are TGTGCCAGCAGCGTAGATTTCCAGGGGGCTAGTTGGGGCTACACCTTC.